Sequencing of this T cell receptor beta chain was carried out in a study of human T cells and chemical hapten exposure. Time point denoted: pre-sensitization, week 0. Treatment reported: therapeutic diphenylcyclopropenone sensitization with weekly scalp DPC. Germline V gene lookup returns CDR1 SGHKS and CDR2 YYEKEE (reference sequence). V lost 4 bases to trimming and J lost 2 bases, with 14 bases between them. There are 15 residues in the CDR3. From the RACE reads, TCRdb called clonotypes with MiXCR, one entry per CDR3 protein. The sample yields roughly 260,000 distinct CDR3 sequences, 8.6% seen once. This clonotype was picked up a small number of times.

The chain combines TRBV5-5 with TRBJ2-3; no clear D. This receptor was obtained from a woman aged 40 to 49 with alopecia areata. Some clones in this sample may be carry-over from other donors' samples. The material sequenced was whole blood, taken in connection with sensitization to the hapten diphenylcyclopropenone (DPC). The CDR3 region is CASSMELKFTDTQYF. The DNA of the CDR3 is TGTGCCAGCAGCATGGAGCTCAAGTTCACAGATACGCAGTATTTT.